These 5 T cell receptor beta chains came from one sample sequenced in a study of T cell repertoires in cytomegalovirus infection. No antigen has been assigned to these receptors. TCRdb independently ran MiXCR on the reads; one entry per CDR3 protein. This table holds around 900,000 distinct CDR3 sequences, around 32% found once. The input for sequencing was cultured CD8+ T cells from PBMCs, taken from culture after CMV antigen stimulation. Receptor source: a human donor in good health (CMV status not recorded). Some clones in this sample may be carry-over from other donors' samples.

The CDR3 loop reads CASSQGNPGLSNQPQHF. For the CDR3, the DNA is TGCGCCAGCAGCCAAGGGAACCCCGGGCTCAGCAATCAGCCCCAGCATTTT. The chain recombines TRBV4-1 with TRBJ1-5; no definite D call. The V gene lost 1 base and the J gene lost 1 base, with 14 bases spanning the gap. Germline CDR1 reads MGHRA; CDR2 reads YSYEKL. The length of the CDR3 is 17 residues.

This chain links TRBV7-9 with TRBJ1-2; D is ambiguous. V was cut by 1 base and J by 7 bases, with 16 bases left in between. This CDR3 contains 15 residues. CDR1 is SEHNR and CDR2 is FQNEAQ in the germline V gene (reference sequence). This CDR3 is CASSLVGDAGIGYTF. CDR3 nucleotide sequence: TGTGCCAGCAGCTTAGTGGGTGACGCGGGTATTGGCTACACCTTC.

This clonotype was detected a few times. The gene calls are TRBV2 and TRBJ2-1; TRBD2 aligns across 9 bases. Germline CDR1 reads SNHLY; CDR2 reads FYNNEI. This CDR3 comprises 13 residues. Trimming took 8 bases from V and 8 from J; bases not matched to a gene: 7. The DNA for the CDR3 is TGTGCCAGCGGGACTAGCTCCGGGTATGAGCAGTTCTTC. Protein: CASGTSSGYEQFF.

The CDR3 DNA follows: TGTGCCAGCGGAAGGGGAGGCAGGGGCCAATACGAGCAGTACTTC. Encoded protein: CASGRGGRGQYEQYF. This chain uses TRBV7-9 with TRBJ2-7, with D perhaps matching TRBD1 or TRBD2 (6 bases each). The V gene lost 8 bases and the J gene lost 4 bases, with 21 bases spanning the gap. The CDR3 runs 15 residues. Germline CDR1 is SEHNR and CDR2 is FQNEAQ (reference sequence). The full variable domain, completed using reference TRBV7-9 and TRBJ2-7, is DTGVSQNPRHKITKRGQNVTFRCDPISEHNRLYWYRQTLGQGPEFLTYFQNEAQLEKSRLLSDRFSAERPKGSFSTLEIQRTEQGDSAMYLCASGRGGRGQYEQYFGPGTRLTVT.

The rearrangement joins TRBV19 to TRBJ1-1, with D perhaps matching TRBD1 (6 bases). CDR1 is LNHDA and CDR2 is SQIVND in the germline V gene (reference sequence). Trimming pared 3 bases from V and 5 bases from J, leaving 19 bases between. The CDR3 has 16 amino acids. Written as DNA, the CDR3 is TGTGCCAGTAGTATCCCCCTCGACACCCAGGGGACTGAAGCTTTCTTT. Translation gives CASSIPLDTQGTEAFF. Complete variable domain (other parts from reference TRBV19 and TRBJ1-1): DGGITQSPKYLFRKEGQNVTLSCEQNLNHDAMYWYRQDPGQGLRLIYYSQIVNDFQKGDIAEGYSVSREKKESFPLTVTSAQKNPTAFYLCASSIPLDTQGTEAFFGQGTRLTVV.